This T cell receptor (beta chain) was sequenced for a study of T cells in women clearing cervical HPV infection. Study background: Cases: HPV16-related CIN3 or worse on histology, 2 invasive cancers. For cases, blood was sampled a median 149 days after lesion detection, interquartile range 90 to 200 days. Findings of the study overall: Repertoire richness, not evenness, was significantly elevated in CIN3+ cases versus controls.

A word on this clone: The target antigen is unknown. The CDR3 is cut off 3 residues early in the read; its end comes from the germline J gene.

The method was immunoSEQ multiplex PCR; TCRdb's version includes in-frame clones alone and lacks a portion of them. In all, the sample yields about 14,000 clones. CDR3 length equals 18 residues. The V gene is TRBV5-3, the J gene TRBJ2-2; 10 bases line up with TRBD1. TRBV5-3 carries the ORF label, with uncertain function. Material: blood buffy coat. This TCR was recovered from a woman between 18 and 75 years old with a cervical HPV16 infection that either progressed to CIN3+ or cleared (not recorded which). The CDR3 bases that were read are TGTGCCAGAAGCAAGCGGGACAGGGGCTTCGCAACTAATGAAAAG. Protein product: CARSKRDRGFATNEK. The whole CDR3 is CARSKRDRGFATNEKLFF.